Described below is a single TCR beta chain sequence and its context. In the original processing: Amplifying reference gene primers gave estimates of nucleated cell counts. Generated by immunoSEQ multiplex PCR, the TCRdb table keeps only in-frame clones and is missing some. The V and J calls and the clone size are those of that table, but D and trimming were determined from the DNA. The table has roughly 99,000 clones, more than 70% seen once; the top ten hold roughly 4%. The data were obtained in a study of blood T cell repertoires in COVID-19. Study-level background: Donors in the United States, Italy and Spain gave samples during acute or convalescent COVID-19. PBMCs, B-cell-depleted T cells, or T cells provided the cDNA or gDNA that made up the material.

Trimming cost V 5 bases and J 9 bases, with 14 bases left between them. The germline CDR1 and CDR2 sequences are SEHNR and FQNEAQ (reference sequence). The CDR3 consists of 14 residues. The rearrangement joins TRBV7-9 to TRBJ1-6, with D hard to call. This sequence was found in a man aged 70-80 years with acute or convalescent COVID-19. The sample comprised peripheral blood. CDR3 protein: CASSPRVGGSPLHF. CDR3 bases: TGTGCCAGCAGCCCTAGGGTGGGAGGTTCACCCCTCCACTTT.